Detailed here is one T cell receptor (beta chain). Residents of about two dozen US areas, aged roughly 18 to 89 years, made up the participants. The germline V gene has CDR1 MGHRA and CDR2 YSYEKL. The CDR3 spans 15 residues. Trimming left V 1 base short and J 6 bases short, with 14 bases between. The data derive from a study of blood T cell repertoires in COVID-19. The repertoire was sequenced with immunoSEQ multiplex PCR; TCRdb's copy has only in-frame clones and lacks some. This sample carries 500,000 or so clones, roughly 90% of them seen once, and the ten largest clones take 0.7%. Source material: PBMCs or T cells enriched from blood (not recorded which). V usage is TRBV4-1 and J usage is TRBJ2-3, with a possible D match to TRBD1 (5 bases). This TCR came from a woman between 18 and 30 years old who had recovered from COVID-19. The CDR3 DNA follows: TGCGCCAGCAGCCAAGTTAGGGGAACGACCGATACGCAGTATTTT. It codes for CASSQVRGTTDTQYF.